What follows is one TCR beta chain and its context. Assay: immunoSEQ multiplex PCR; the TCRdb copy retains only in-frame clones and omits some. The data contain around 140,000 clones, around nine tenths of them singletons. This entry comes from a study of T cell responses to AZD1222 COVID-19 vaccine. The CDR3 runs 16 residues. Germline CDR1 and CDR2: MNHEY and SVGEGT. Trimming removed 6 bases from V and 4 bases from J, with 21 bases in between. The chain employs TRBV6-2 or TRBV6-3 and TRBJ1-1; D is undetermined. The sequences come from peripheral blood, collected 28 days after the second AZD1222 dose. The sequence derives from an adult who received the AZD1222 COVID-19 vaccine. In DNA, the CDR3 is TGTGCCAGCAGCCCGTTGATGGGTGTGGGTGGCACTGAAGCTTTCTTT. Its protein is CASSPLMGVGGTEAFF.